This TCR beta chain was obtained from a study of control samples from healthy donors and cancer patients. Germline values: CDR1 MNHEY, CDR2 SVGAGI. The ends lost 7 bases at V and 5 bases at J; junction bases unmatched: 11. This CDR3 region has 15 residues. This clone occurred a few times. Using immunoSEQ multiplex PCR, the repertoire was profiled, and TCRdb retains in-frame clones only, with some absent. The sample shows 150,000 to 200,000 clones, about 91% of them seen only once. The material sequenced was blood. The chain has TRBV6-5 and TRBJ1-5; 7 bases align to TRBD1. The sequence came from a woman in her 30s in good health. In DNA form, the CDR3 reads TGTGCCAGCAATTCCAGACAGGGCGTTTATCAGCCCCAGCATTTT. As protein: CASNSRQGVYQPQHF.